This T cell receptor beta chain was identified during a study of vaccination and CD4 T cells after COVID-19. The Oncomine TCR Beta short-read assay generated sequence data from the DNA of cultured CD4+ T cells. TCRdb reprocessed the PCR reads with MiXCR, giving one entry per CDR3 protein. In the table there are some 17,000 distinct CDR3 sequences, roughly half of which are singletons. Time point: late sampling 161 to 241 days after vaccination in a few convalescent patients. Treatment indicated: approximately nine-day PBMC culture with coronavirus spike peptide pools or control peptides (ViraFEST assay). A remark on this clonotype: The antigen is unknown.

This CDR3 is 14 amino acids long. Germline assignment: CDR1 LNHDA and CDR2 SQIVND (reference sequence). The V end lost 7 bases, the J end lost 7 bases, and 17 bases lay between the germline ends. The rearrangement uses TRBV19 and TRBJ2-4, with D possibly TRBD1 on 9 matching bases. This receptor was obtained from a human donor who had recovered from COVID-19. The specimen was CD4+ T cells from blood, cultured in vitro, collected about 7 months after SARS-CoV-2 vaccination. In nucleotides, the CDR3 is TGTGCCAGTAAGGACAGGGGACTAGGGAACATTCAGTACTTC. Translation: CASKDRGLGNIQYF.